Shown below are 9 T cell receptor beta chains from a single sample sequenced in a study of CD8 T cells in Susac syndrome. The RNA input was roughly 0.45 to 1 ug, and it was reverse transcribed with random hexamers. TCRdb itself ran the immunoSEQ multiplex PCR reads through MiXCR, one entry per CDR3 protein. The profile covers about 300,000 distinct CDR3 sequences, with about 90% appearing a single time and 0.06% to 0.075% taken by the ten largest. The sequencing input was CD4+ T cells from PBMCs. These receptors came from a human donor with multiple sclerosis.

The chain employs TRBV7-2 and TRBJ1-1; D is undetermined. CDR1 is SGHTA, CDR2 FQGNSA, per germline. V gave up 5 bases and J gave up 4 bases, with 14 bases separating them. The CDR3 spans 14 residues. CDR3 in amino acids: CASSDRPWSTEAFF. In DNA form, the CDR3 reads TGTGCCAGCAGCGACCGTCCTTGGAGCACTGAAGCTTTCTTT.

This clonotype was observed a handful of times. A junction end diverges from the germline sequence, so it may reflect a read error. CDR3 in amino acids: CASSLGSGGSYEQYF. The DNA for the CDR3 is TGTGCTAGCAGCTTAGGGAGCGGGGGGTCCTACGAGCAGTACTTC. The chain carries TRBV7-7 and TRBJ2-7, with 9 positions matching TRBD2. CDR1 SSHAT and CDR2 FNYEAQ come from the germline V gene (reference sequence). The CDR3 totals 15 residues.

This chain uses TRBV27 with TRBJ1-5; D uncertain. The germline V and J ends were trimmed by 6 bases and 4 bases, with 16 bases remaining between them. This CDR3 contains 15 residues. The germline CDR1 and CDR2 sequences are MNHEY and SMNVEV (reference sequence). CDR3 residues: CASSLKGPINQPQHF. The CDR3 nucleotides are TGTGCCAGCAGCTTAAAGGGTCCCATTAATCAGCCCCAGCATTTT.

The chain employs TRBV29-1 and TRBJ2-2; TRBD1 is a possible D gene (5 bases). Germline V CDR1 and CDR2: SQVTM, ANQGSEA. V lost 2 bases to trimming and J lost 3 bases, with 10 bases between them. The CDR3 runs 14 residues. The CDR3 spells CSVEPTGYTGELFF. The DNA for the CDR3 is TGCAGCGTTGAACCCACAGGTTACACCGGGGAGCTGTTTTTT.

The gene calls are TRBV18 and TRBJ1-1; TRBD1 matches 10 bases. Trimming removed 3 bases from V and 5 bases from J; junction bases left unmatched: 6. The CDR3 runs to 15 residues. In germline, CDR1 is KGHSH, CDR2 LQKENI. CDR3 protein: CASSPPGQGRTEAFF. The CDR3 coding sequence is TGTGCCAGCTCACCCCCGGGACAGGGGAGGACTGAAGCTTTCTTT.

Only a few counts were recorded for this clonotype. CDR3 in amino acids: CASRRTGQETQYF. The CDR3 DNA reads as TGTGCCAGCAGGCGTACAGGCCAAGAGACCCAGTACTTC. The chain links TRBV27 to TRBJ2-5; weak D call: TRBD1 (5 bases). Trimming left V 6 bases short and J 1 base short, with 9 bases between. Germline values: CDR1 MNHEY, CDR2 SMNVEV (reference sequence). CDR3 length equals 13 residues.

The CDR3 nucleotides are TGTGCCAGCAGCCCCCCGGACCTTGCGAACACCGGGGAGCTGTTTTTT. Protein: CASSPPDLANTGELFF. The J gene is TRBJ2-2, the V gene TRBV14; no reliable D call. V gave up 4 bases and J gave up 0 bases, with 12 bases separating them. The CDR3 is made up of 16 amino acids. Germline CDR1 and CDR2: SGHDN and FVKESK.

This clonotype appeared many times. V is TRBV7-3 and J is TRBJ1-1; no firm D call. The CDR3 is made up of 13 amino acids. Germline CDR1 SGHTA, CDR2 FQGTGA. The germline V and J ends were trimmed by 0 bases and 1 base, with 3 bases remaining between them. CDR3 sequence reads: CASSLTENTEAFF. CDR3 nucleotide sequence: TGTGCCAGCAGCTTAACGGAGAACACTGAAGCTTTCTTT. Variable domain in full (rest from reference TRBV7-3 and TRBJ1-1): GAGVSQTPSNKVTEKGKYVELRCDPISGHTALYWYRQSLGQGPEFLIYFQGTGAADDSGLPNDRFFAVRPEGSVSTLKIQRTERGDSAVYLCASSLTENTEAFFGQGTRLTVV.

This clonotype was recorded a few times. One junction end does not reproduce the germline sequence, and a read error may be involved. The genes are TRBV5-1 and TRBJ1-1, with unresolved D. Germline V CDR1 and CDR2: SGHRS, YFSETQ. The CDR3 is 13 residues long. The CDR3: CASSLEANTEAFF. The DNA for the CDR3 is TGTGCCAGCAGCTTAGAGGCCAACACTGAAGCTTTCTTT.